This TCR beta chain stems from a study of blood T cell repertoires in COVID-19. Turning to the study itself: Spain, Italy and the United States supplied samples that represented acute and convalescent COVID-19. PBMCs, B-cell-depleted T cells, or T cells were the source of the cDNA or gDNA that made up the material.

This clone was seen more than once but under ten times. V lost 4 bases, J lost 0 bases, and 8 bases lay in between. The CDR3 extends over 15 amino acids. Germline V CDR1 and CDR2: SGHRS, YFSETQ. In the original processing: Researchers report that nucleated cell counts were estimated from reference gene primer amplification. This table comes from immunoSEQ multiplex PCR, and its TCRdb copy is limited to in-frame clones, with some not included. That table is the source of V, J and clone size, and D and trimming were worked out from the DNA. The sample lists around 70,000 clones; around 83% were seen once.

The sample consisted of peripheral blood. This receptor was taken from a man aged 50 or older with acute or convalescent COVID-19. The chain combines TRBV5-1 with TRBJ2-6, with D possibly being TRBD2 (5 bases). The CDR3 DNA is TGCGCCAGCAGCGTAACTAGCTCTGGGGCCAACGTCCTGACTTTC. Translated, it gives CASSVTSSGANVLTF.